These 18 T cell receptor beta chains were all obtained from the same sample, sequenced in a study of T cells in women clearing cervical HPV infection. TCRdb's copy holds only in-frame clones and misses some; the assay was immunoSEQ multiplex PCR. Its table lists more than 20,000 clones. The sequenced material came from blood buffy coat. All receptors come from a woman between 18 and 75 years old with a cervical HPV16 infection that either progressed to CIN3+ or cleared (not recorded which).

To note about this clone: From the germline J gene comes the end of the CDR3, since the read stops 3 residues before it. V usage is TRBV10-3 and J usage is TRBJ2-3, with 11 bases matching TRBD1. CDR1 ENHRY and CDR2 SYGVKD come from the germline V gene. The CDR3 totals 16 residues. The part of the CDR3 DNA that was read is TGTGCCATCAGGGACCGGGACAGGGGGGCCCAAGAGACG. Translation gives CAIRDRDRGAQET. The CDR3 reads in full as CAIRDRDRGAQETQYF.

As regards this clone: The read is 3 residues too short to cover the CDR3 end, so that end is filled in from the germline J gene. The V and J genes are TRBV2 and TRBJ2-1; 11 nucleotides match TRBD2. V shed 1 base and J 7 bases; nucleotides not matched to a gene: 3. This CDR3 has 15 residues. From germline, CDR1 is SNHLY and CDR2 FYNNEI. The CDR3 bases that were read are TGTGCCAGCAGTGAAGTAGCGGGAGGGGTAAATGAG. Its protein is CASSEVAGGVNE. The full CDR3 reads CASSEVAGGVNEQFF.

In the case of this clone: The read terminates 3 residues before the CDR3 end, so the remaining end is supplied by the germline J gene. The gene calls are TRBV7-8 and TRBJ2-3; D perhaps matches TRBD2 (6 bases). V was trimmed by 5 bases and J by 5 bases, leaving 23 bases between them. The length of the CDR3 is 17 residues. The germline V gene has CDR1 SGHVS and CDR2 FQNEAQ. Incomplete CDR3 DNA: TGTGCCAGCAGCCCCTCCGGGACTGGAAACTTGAGAGATACG. Protein product: CASSPSGTGNLRDT. The CDR3 as a whole reads CASSPSGTGNLRDTQYF.

As concerns this clone: The CDR3 extends 3 residues past the end of the read, so its final part is completed from the germline J gene. The chain recombines TRBV7-2 with TRBJ2-5, with D possibly TRBD2 on 6 matching bases. The CDR3 sequence is 14 residues long. Germline V gene data show CDR1 as SGHTA and CDR2 as FQGNSA. The V end lost 1 base, the J end lost 7 bases, and 13 bases lay between the germline ends. Partial CDR3 DNA: TGTGCCAGCAGCTTAGGGTCTAGGGGAGGGACC. Residues: CASSLGSRGGT. The full CDR3 protein is CASSLGSRGGTQYF.

As regards this clone: Read sequence stops 3 residues before the CDR3 end, and the germline J gene provides the missing end. The chain employs TRBV14 and TRBJ1-6, with a weak D call TRBD1 (6 bases). Trimming shortened V by 5 bases and J by 5 bases, and 13 bases separated the two germline ends. CDR1 and CDR2 (germline): SGHDN, FVKESK. There are 15 residues in the CDR3. CDR3 DNA (partial): TGTGCCAGCAGCGGTTTACAGGGTGATAATTCACCC. It specifies CASSGLQGDNSP. The complete CDR3 sequence is CASSGLQGDNSPLHF. Based on the CDR3 plus reference TRBV14 and TRBJ1-6, the full variable domain is EAGVTQFPSHSVIEKGQTVTLRCDPISGHDNLYWYRRVMGKEIKFLLHFVKESKQDESGMPNNRFLAERTGGTYSTLKVQPAELEDSGVYFCASSGLQGDNSPLHFGNGTRLTVT.

Remarks on this clone: One end of the junction is discordant with germline, which a read error may explain. The CDR3 end is not reached by the read, which stops 3 residues before it; the germline J gene fills it in. J is TRBJ2-1 and V is TRBV4-2; 8 bases fit TRBD2. There are 16 residues in the CDR3. Germline V gives CDR1 LGHNA, CDR2 YNFKEQ. The chain's CDR3 is CASSHPGTSSYNEQFF. CDR3 bases read: TGCGCCAGCAGCCATCCCGGGACTAGCTCCTACAATGAG.

Note on this clone: The CDR3 is cut off 3 residues early in the read; its end comes from the germline J gene. The chain combines TRBV28 with TRBJ2-1, with TRBD1 as a possible D gene (7 bases). The length of the CDR3 is 16 residues. Germline V gene sequence: CDR1 MDHEN, CDR2 SYDVKM. Trimming left V 2 bases short and J 4 bases short, with 15 bases between. Partial CDR3 DNA: TGTGCCAGCAGTTTACTGGGGCAGGGGGGTTACAATGAG. Translation: CASSLLGQGGYNE. The full CDR3 reads CASSLLGQGGYNEQFF.

Of note for this clone: The sequence runs out 3 residues before the end of the CDR3; the remainder is reconstructed from the germline J gene. The chain recombines TRBV19 with TRBJ1-2, with 7 bases lining up with TRBD1. The CDR3 consists of 20 residues. The germline gives CDR1 LNHDA, CDR2 SQIVND (reference sequence). The covered CDR3 bases are TGTGCCAGTAGTAGAAAGCCAAGGACAGGCTCTGGTCGGAACACAGATACC. Translating gives CASSRKPRTGSGRNTDT. The entire CDR3 reads CASSRKPRTGSGRNTDTYTF.

Worth noting for this clone: Sequencing ends 3 residues short of the CDR3 end; the germline J gene provides the rest. This chain connects TRBV15 to TRBJ2-7; 8 bases line up with TRBD1. V dropped 3 bases and J dropped 3; count of bases not matched to a gene: 7. There are 15 residues in the CDR3. The germline V gene has CDR1 LNHNV and CDR2 YYDKDF (reference sequence). The CDR3 DNA, read in part, is TGTGCCACCAGCAGCCTTCGGGACAGGATCTACGAG. Translating gives CATSSLRDRIYE. The full CDR3 protein is CATSSLRDRIYEQYF.

As concerns this clone: The CDR3 extends 3 residues past the end of the read, so its final part is completed from the germline J gene. This chain connects TRBV5-1 to TRBJ2-3; maybe TRBD2 (6 bases). Germline CDR1 reads SGHRS; CDR2 reads YFSETQ. The CDR3 spans 15 residues. CDR3 sequence: CASSQGGGPGQPQYF. The CDR3 DNA, read in part, is TGCGCCAGCAGTCAGGGAGGAGGGCCGGGTCAGCCG.

Regarding this clone: The read comes to an end 3 residues before the CDR3 does, leaving the germline J gene to fill in the end. The chain uses TRBV20-1 and TRBJ2-2; 8 positions agree with TRBD2. Germline V gives CDR1 DFQATT, CDR2 SNEGSKA (reference sequence). The CDR3 is 14 amino acids. CDR3 sequence reads: CSASGGGTNEKLFF. The part of the CDR3 DNA that was read is TGCAGTGCTTCCGGGGGGGGAACTAATGAAAAG.

As regards this clone: Sequencing ends 3 residues short of the CDR3 end; the germline J gene provides the rest. The chain recombines TRBV19 with TRBJ1-4; D is possibly TRBD1 (5 bases). From germline, CDR1 is LNHDA and CDR2 SQIVND (reference sequence). This CDR3 has 16 residues. CDR3: CASSTGSAGGANVLFF. CDR3 DNA, as far as it was read: TGTGCCAGTAGCACCGGGTCAGCCGGTGGGGCCAACGTA.

About this clone itself: Read sequence stops 3 residues before the CDR3 end, and the germline J gene provides the missing end. J is TRBJ2-1 and V is TRBV7-3, with a weak D call TRBD1 (5 bases). The CDR3 covers 15 residues. From germline, CDR1 is SGHTA and CDR2 FQGTGA. V lost 3 bases to trimming and J lost 3 bases, with 12 bases between them. CDR3 amino acids: CASSFQGAVYNEQFF. The sequenced CDR3 bases are TGTGCCAGCAGCTTTCAGGGTGCCGTCTACAATGAG.

A word on this clone: The same CDR3 is also encoded by other DNA sequences in this sample. The CDR3 here is CASSHPPTGGSGNTIYF. The DNA read from the CDR3 is TGTGCCAGCAGCCACCCCCCCACAGGGGGGTCTGGAAACACC. This chain connects TRBV14 to TRBJ1-3; 8 bases are shared with TRBD1. The CDR3 goes on 3 residues after the read ends, and that part is filled in from the germline J gene. V lost 3 bases and J lost 1; bases outside the gene matches: 8. Germline CDR1 and CDR2: SGHDN and FVKESK. The length of the CDR3 is 17 residues.

On this clone: The read ends 3 residues early relative to the CDR3; the germline J gene fills the gap. This chain connects TRBV5-6 to TRBJ2-3; 8 nucleotides line up with TRBD2. From germline, CDR1 is SGHDT and CDR2 YYEEEE. The CDR3 has 14 amino acids. Trimming cost V 0 bases and J 6 bases; bases outside gene matches: 3. CDR3 DNA, as far as it was read: TGTGCCAGCAGCTTGGTCGGGAGGGGGGATACG. This gives the protein CASSLVGRGDT. The whole CDR3 protein is CASSLVGRGDTQYF.

The CDR3: CAISEAGGAGELFF. The covered CDR3 bases are TGTGCCATCAGTGAGGCGGGGGGAGCCGGGGAG. This chain joins TRBV10-3 and TRBJ2-2; 8 bases fit TRBD2. The read gets to within 3 residues of the CDR3 end, and the germline J gene fills in the rest. Losses at the gene ends were 2 bases for V and 6 bases for J; bases not matched to a gene: 2. The germline V gene encodes CDR1 ENHRY and CDR2 SYGVKD. The CDR3 has 14 amino acids.

To note about this clone: The read gets to within 3 residues of the CDR3 end, and the germline J gene fills in the rest. The rearrangement uses TRBV7-9 and TRBJ2-7; 7 nucleotides line up with TRBD1. With 5 bases clipped from V and 3 bases from J, the junction kept 1 base outside the gene matches. This CDR3 contains 12 residues. Germline V lookup: CDR1 SEHNR, CDR2 FQNEAQ (reference sequence). Partial CDR3 DNA: TGTGCCAGCAGCACAGGGGACTACGAG. This sequence encodes CASSTGDYE. The whole CDR3 protein is CASSTGDYEQYF.

Points on this clone: The read halts 3 residues ahead of the CDR3 end, with the missing end drawn from the germline J gene. The genes are TRBV19 and TRBJ2-2; 8 bases are a match to TRBD1. This CDR3 spans 16 amino acids. Trimming cost V 3 bases and J 7 bases; bases outside gene matches: 10. Germline lookup yields CDR1 LNHDA and CDR2 SQIVND (reference sequence). The CDR3 loop is CASSMIGQGSFGELFF. The DNA read from the CDR3 is TGTGCCAGTAGTATGATTGGACAGGGCAGTTTCGGGGAG.